This T cell receptor (beta chain) was captured in a study of response to subunit inactivated influenza vaccine. As regards this clonotype: What it binds is not known.

Germline V gene lookup returns CDR1 SNHLY and CDR2 FYNNEI. V was pared by 3 bases and J by 3 bases, with 3 bases of the junction left unmatched. The CDR3 loop spans 14 amino acids. Broader study findings: That few new T cells are recruited by each seasonal influenza vaccination was the authors' suggestion.

TCRdb analysed the RT-PCR reads with MiXCR anew, one entry per CDR3 protein. The data hold more than 700,000 distinct CDR3 sequences, with about 20% observed a single time. The V call is TRBV2, the J call TRBJ2-7; TRBD1 aligns across 9 bases. This TCR derives from a man aged 50 or older who received an inactivated influenza vaccine. The specimen was PBMCs from blood, collected about 5 days after vaccination. This CDR3 is CASSDRDRVYEQYF. Here the CDR3 DNA reads TGTGCCAGCAGTGACCGGGACAGGGTCTACGAGCAGTACTTC. The complete variable domain, with remaining parts taken from reference TRBV2 and TRBJ2-7, reads EPEVTQTPSHQVTQMGQEVILRCVPISNHLYFYWYRQILGQKVEFLVSFYNNEISEKSEIFDDQFSVERPDGSNFTLKIRSTKLEDSAMYFCASSDRDRVYEQYFGPGTRLTVT.